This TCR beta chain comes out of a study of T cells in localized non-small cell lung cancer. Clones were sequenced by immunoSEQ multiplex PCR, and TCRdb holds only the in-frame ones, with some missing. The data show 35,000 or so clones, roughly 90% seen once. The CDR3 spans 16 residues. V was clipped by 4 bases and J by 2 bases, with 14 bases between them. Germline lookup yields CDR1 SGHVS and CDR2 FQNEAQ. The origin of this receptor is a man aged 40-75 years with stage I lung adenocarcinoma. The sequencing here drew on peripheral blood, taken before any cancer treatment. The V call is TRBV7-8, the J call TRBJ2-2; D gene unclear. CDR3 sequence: CASSSRHGPNTGELFF. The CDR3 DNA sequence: TGTGCCAGCAGCTCACGACACGGGCCCAACACCGGGGAGCTGTTTTTT.